Listed below are T cell receptor beta chains from one sample, sequenced in a study of blood T cell repertoires in COVID-19. Some clones are missing from TCRdb's copy, which holds only in-frame ones; the method was immunoSEQ multiplex PCR. The table records 90,000 or so clones, around 87% of them present only once. Input material: peripheral blood. The source is an elderly woman with active or convalescent COVID-19. CDR3s include the opening cysteine and the closing phenylalanine or tryptophan. A D gene is named only where the DNA matches it firmly. Some rows have no size entry. The others give once, few or many, or a class for an expanded clone.

v_gene	abundance	d_gene	j_gene	CDR3nt	CDR3aa
TRBV28	NA	NA	TRBJ1-1	TGTGCCAGCACGTCAGGGCGCAGGGGTAACACTGAAGCTTTCTTT	CASTSGRRGNTEAFF
TRBV7-9	NA	NA	TRBJ2-1	TGTGCCAGCAGCTTAGCGCTACCGGGACAAACTGAGCAGTTCTTC	CASSLALPGQTEQFF
TRBV9	NA	TRBD1	TRBJ1-2	TGTGCCAGCAGCGTAGGGGGACAGGCCTCTGGCGGCTACACCTTC	CASSVGGQASGGYTF
TRBV2	NA	NA	TRBJ1-5	TGTGCCAGCAGTGCAGGGTATAGCAATCAGCCCCAGCATTTT	CASSAGYSNQPQHF
TRBV28	NA	TRBD1	TRBJ2-7	TGTGCCAGCAGTCTCAGGGGGCTCTACGAGCAGTACTTC	CASSLRGLYEQYF
TRBV15	NA	TRBD1	TRBJ2-7	TGTGCCACCAGCCGGGGACAGGGGGCTGACGAGCAGTACTTC	CATSRGQGADEQYF
TRBV28	NA	NA	TRBJ1-4	TGTGCCAGCAGAACAGGGCCTTCAACTAATGAAAAACTGTTTTTT	CASRTGPSTNEKLFF
TRBV5-5	NA	NA	TRBJ2-3	TGTGCCAGCAGCTTGGAACTAGCTACAGATACGCAGTATTTT	CASSLELATDTQYF
TRBV18	NA	TRBD1	TRBJ1-4	TGTGCCAGCTCCCGGGACAGCCCGCTCTTTAATGAAAAACTGTTTTTT	CASSRDSPLFNEKLFF
TRBV30	NA	TRBD2	TRBJ2-1	TGTGCCTGGAGTGTGGGAGCGGGAGTCTTCGACAATGAGCAGTTCTTC	CAWSVGAGVFDNEQFF
TRBV23-1	NA	TRBD1	TRBJ2-3	TGCGCCAGCAGTCAGAGGCGAAAGACAGGGGGCGGCACAGATACGCAGTATTTT	CASSQRRKTGGGTDTQYF
TRBV9	NA	NA	TRBJ1-5	TGTGCCAGCAGCCCCCGAGGGAGGGAAAGGCCCTCCAGGCGCAATCAGCCCCAGCATTTT	CASSPRGRERPSRRNQPQHF
TRBV12-3/TRBV12-4	NA	NA	TRBJ2-7	TGTGCCAGCAGCCCGCAGGGGATCTACGAGCAGTACTTC	CASSPQGIYEQYF
TRBV5-1	NA	NA	TRBJ2-5	TGCGCCAGCAGCTCAGCGGAGCTCCAAGAGACCCAGTACTTC	CASSSAELQETQYF
TRBV11-3	NA	NA	TRBJ2-7	TGTGCCAGCAGCTTAGATCAGGGGGACTCCCGGCAGTACTTC	CASSLDQGDSRQYF
TRBV7-2	NA	NA	TRBJ2-3	TGTGCCAGCAGCCAGGGCCAGGGGCACCAAGATACGCAGTATTTT	CASSQGQGHQDTQYF
TRBV19	NA	TRBD1	TRBJ1-2	TGTGCCAGTAGTCCCCTGACAGGGAGTAACTATGGCTACACCTTC	CASSPLTGSNYGYTF
TRBV9	NA	NA	TRBJ2-7	TGTGCCAGCAGCGCGACCCCCGGGAGTGAGCAGTACTTC	CASSATPGSEQYF
TRBV7-9	NA	NA	TRBJ2-3	TGTGCCAGCGAGGCCGACGGTACGCAGTATTTT	CASEADGTQYF
TRBV19	NA	TRBD1	TRBJ1-2	TGTGCCAGTCTCTCCCGGGACAGGGGTCATGGCTACACCTTC	CASLSRDRGHGYTF
TRBV6-1	NA	NA	TRBJ2-1	TGTGCCAGCAGTGAAGTGGCAGGGGGGTCCTACAATGAGCAGTTCTTC	CASSEVAGGSYNEQFF
TRBV5-4	NA	NA	TRBJ2-3	TGTGCCAGCAGCTCTTACCGGGACACCACAGATACGCAGTATTTT	CASSSYRDTTDTQYF
TRBV2	NA	NA	TRBJ1-6	TGTGCCAGCAGTGACCCGGGTTCACCCCTCCACTTT	CASSDPGSPLHF
TRBV6-4	NA	TRBD1	TRBJ2-1	TGTGCCAGCAGTGCAACAGGGGGTTACAATGAGCAGTTCTTC	CASSATGGYNEQFF
TRBV5-1	NA	NA	TRBJ2-1	TGCGCCAGCAGCTTATCCCCTGGGGGGGCGGTGAGGAATGAGCAGTTCTTC	CASSLSPGGAVRNEQFF
TRBV27	NA	NA	TRBJ2-1	TGTGCCAGCAGTTACACCCTGGGTAGCGGCTACAATGAGCAGTTCTTC	CASSYTLGSGYNEQFF
TRBV7-8	NA	NA	TRBJ2-4	TGTGCCAGCAGCGCTCAAGGGAGTGGGTACATTCAGTACTTC	CASSAQGSGYIQYF
TRBV4-1	NA	NA	TRBJ1-5	TGCGCCAGCAGCCAAGGACAGAGCAATCAGCCCCAGCATTTT	CASSQGQSNQPQHF
TRBV2	few	TRBD1	TRBJ1-2	TGTGCCAGCAGTGAAGGCGGGACAGCTCTTTATGGCTACACCTTC	CASSEGGTALYGYTF
TRBV7-2	NA	NA	TRBJ2-7	TGTGCCAGCAGCTTAAATGTTAACTACGAGCAGTACTTC	CASSLNVNYEQYF
TRBV7-7	NA	NA	TRBJ1-4	TGTGCTAGCAGTAGAGGTCCTAATGAAAAACTGTTTTTT	CASSRGPNEKLFF
TRBV2	once	TRBD1	TRBJ1-1	TGTGCCAGCTTACGGGACAGCCCAGAAGCTTTCTTT	CASLRDSPEAFF
TRBV7-2	NA	TRBD1	TRBJ1-6	TGTGCCAGCAGCTTCTACCGGGACAGGGATTCACCCCTCCACTTT	CASSFYRDRDSPLHF
TRBV27	NA	NA	TRBJ1-4	TGTGCCAGCAGCTCGGGCGGGACAACTAATGAAAAACTGTTTTTT	CASSSGGTTNEKLFF
TRBV19	NA	TRBD1	TRBJ2-3	TGTGCCAGTAGACTGACAGGGGGAGCTACAGATACGCAGTATTTT	CASRLTGGATDTQYF
TRBV9	NA	TRBD1	TRBJ2-2	TGTGCCAGCAGCCTTCGACAGGGGGCATTGACCGGGGAGCTGTTTTTT	CASSLRQGALTGELFF
TRBV7-2	NA	TRBD1	TRBJ2-7	TGTGCCAGCAGCTTAGAGGTCGGGACAGGGTCCTACGAGCAGTACTTC	CASSLEVGTGSYEQYF
TRBV12-3/TRBV12-4	NA	TRBD1	TRBJ1-2	TGTGCCAGCAGTGGACAGGGTTTTATTGGCTACACCTTC	CASSGQGFIGYTF
TRBV19	NA	TRBD1	TRBJ2-6	TGTGCCAGTAGTATCACAGGGGCTGGGGCCAACGTCCTGACTTTC	CASSITGAGANVLTF
TRBV24-1	once	NA	TRBJ2-1	TGTGCCACCAGTGACTTAGGACGCGGGGATGAGCAGTTCTTC	CATSDLGRGDEQFF
TRBV7-4	NA	TRBD2	TRBJ2-7	TGTGCCAGCAGCTTAGCTGGGGGGAGGGCCTCCTACGAGCAGTACTTC	CASSLAGGRASYEQYF
TRBV28	NA	TRBD1	TRBJ2-7	TGTGCCAGCAGTTTGCCGACAGGGGGCCTCGAGGGGCAGTACTTC	CASSLPTGGLEGQYF
TRBV5-1	NA	TRBD1	TRBJ1-2	TGCGCCAGCAGCTCCCCGGGACAGGGAACTAACTATGGCTACACCTTC	CASSSPGQGTNYGYTF
TRBV7-9	NA	TRBD1	TRBJ1-6	TGTGTCAGCAGCTCGGACAGGGATGGGGCAACCCTCCACTTT	CVSSSDRDGATLHF
TRBV18	NA	TRBD2	TRBJ2-7	TGTGCCAGCTCATACTACGGGACTAGCGGGAGCATCGGCGAGCAGTACTTC	CASSYYGTSGSIGEQYF
TRBV9	NA	NA	TRBJ2-1	TGTGCCAGCAGCGTAGGGGCGAGCGGATCATTGGATGAGCAGTTCTTC	CASSVGASGSLDEQFF
TRBV9	NA	TRBD2	TRBJ2-2	TGTGCCAGCAGCTTCCCTAGCGGTGGTACCGGGGAGCTGTTTTTT	CASSFPSGGTGELFF
TRBV6-2/TRBV6-3	few	NA	TRBJ1-5	TGTGCCAGCAGTTACCCCACAGATAGCAATCAGCCCCAGCATTTT	CASSYPTDSNQPQHF